This is a list of T cell receptor beta chains from one sample in a study of radiation and T cells in renal cell carcinoma. Method: immunoSEQ multiplex PCR; TCRdb's copy keeps in-frame clones and lacks some. Of approximately 110,000 clones detected, 82% appear once; the ten largest clones hold approximately 3%. The input for sequencing was blood, taken from a patient whose treatment included radiotherapy and nephrectomy. The receptor source for this set is a woman between 55 and 75 years old with renal cell carcinoma. CDR3s include the opening cysteine and the closing phenylalanine or tryptophan. D genes are given only for firm matches. The size field is filled for only some rows; it gives once, few, many or a size class.

CASSLEGVSREQYF	TGTGCCAGCAGCCTAGAGGGGGTCTCTCGGGAGCAGTACTTC	.	TRBV5-6	TRBJ2-7	.
CSVSGGEGWDTQYF	TGCAGCGTTTCGGGGGGCGAGGGGTGGGATACGCAGTATTTT	.	TRBV29-1	TRBJ2-3	.
CASSLIGGASGELFF	TGTGCTAGCAGCTTAATCGGGGGCGCGTCCGGGGAGCTGTTTTTT	.	TRBV7-7	TRBJ2-2	once
CASSPGGGQPNYGYTF	TGTGCCAGTAGCCCCGGCGGGGGACAACCTAACTATGGCTACACCTTC	.	TRBV19	TRBJ1-2	once
CASSFRAGYEQYF	TGTGCCAGCAGCTTCAGGGCAGGCTACGAGCAGTACTTC	.	TRBV11-3	TRBJ2-7	.
CASSDKGAYGYTF	TGTGCCAGCAGTGATAAAGGGGCCTATGGCTACACCTTC	.	TRBV2	TRBJ1-2	many
CASSLASTRNQPQHF	TGTGCCAGCAGCTTGGCGAGCACCCGCAATCAGCCCCAGCATTTT	.	TRBV5-4	TRBJ1-5	.
CASRQKGGMNTEAFF	TGTGCCAGCAGGCAGAAGGGGGGAATGAACACTGAAGCTTTCTTT	.	TRBV6-6	TRBJ1-1	.
CASSYNGRANTGELFF	TGTGCCAGCAGCTACAATGGGAGGGCGAACACCGGGGAGCTGTTTTTT	TRBD2	TRBV7-2	TRBJ2-2	.
CASSFGNSGANVLTF	TGTGCCAGCAGCTTTGGGAACTCTGGGGCCAACGTCCTGACTTTC	.	TRBV11-2	TRBJ2-6	.
CASSLGQDEKLFF	TGTGCCAGCAGCTTGGGTCAGGACGAAAAACTGTTTTTT	.	TRBV5-5	TRBJ1-4	.
CASSFRVQETQYF	TGTGCCAGCAGCTTCAGAGTCCAAGAGACCCAGTACTTC	.	TRBV13	TRBJ2-5	few
CASSSVVTDTQYF	TGTGCCAGCAGTTCGGTCGTCACAGATACGCAGTATTTT	.	TRBV27	TRBJ2-3	.
CASSDGRGGTEAFF	TGCGCCAGCAGTGACGGCAGGGGGGGCACTGAAGCTTTCTTT	TRBD1	TRBV10-1	TRBJ1-1	.
CASSLGVGQPQHF	TGTGCCAGCAGCTTAGGGGTGGGACAGCCCCAGCATTTT	.	TRBV7-3	TRBJ1-5	.
CASSFSSQGLGEKLFF	TGTGCCAGCAGCTTCTCATCCCAGGGACTAGGCGAAAAACTGTTTTTT	.	TRBV7-9	TRBJ1-4	.
CASSLRPRSPQETQYF	TGTGCCAGCAGCCTTCGGCCTCGCAGCCCCCAAGAGACCCAGTACTTC	.	TRBV4-2	TRBJ2-5	.
CASSLGGGTANEKLFF	TGTGCCAGCAGCTTAGGTGGCGGGACAGCTAATGAAAAACTGTTTTTT	TRBD1	TRBV7-9	TRBJ1-4	.
CASSVELAGGLDTQYF	TGTGCCAGCAGCGTAGAACTAGCGGGGGGGCTGGATACGCAGTATTTT	TRBD2	TRBV9	TRBJ2-3	.
CASSHRAGQGFQPQHF	TGTGCCAGCAGTCATCGAGCGGGACAGGGGTTTCAGCCCCAGCATTTT	TRBD1	TRBV5-8	TRBJ1-5	.
CAIRTGLRSNEQFF	TGTGCCATCAGGACAGGGCTCCGAAGCAATGAGCAGTTCTTC	TRBD1	TRBV10-3	TRBJ2-1	few
CASRWVGTGTNTEAFF	TGTGCCAGCAGATGGGTTGGGACAGGAACAAACACTGAAGCTTTCTTT	TRBD1	TRBV28	TRBJ1-1	.
CASSLMTARDNQPQHF	TGTGCCAGTAGTCTAATGACCGCCAGGGACAATCAGCCCCAGCATTTT	.	TRBV19	TRBJ1-5	.
CASSLVTGFGNTIYF	TGCGCCAGCAGCTTGGTAACGGGATTCGGGAACACCATATATTTT	.	TRBV5-1	TRBJ1-3	.
CASSLDQGRNEKLFF	TGTGCCAGCAGCTTGGATCAGGGACGTAATGAAAAACTGTTTTTT	.	TRBV5-4	TRBJ1-4	.
CASSLTINTGELFF	TGTGCCAGCAGTCTGACAATTAACACCGGGGAGCTGTTTTTT	.	TRBV6-6	TRBJ2-2	.
CASLLAAGVNYGYTF	TGTGCCAGCTTACTCGCGGCAGGGGTCAACTATGGCTACACCTTC	.	TRBV6-1	TRBJ1-2	.
CASSSQGANTEAFF	TGCGCCAGCAGCTCTCAGGGGGCTAATACTGAAGCTTTCTTT	TRBD1	TRBV5-1	TRBJ1-1	few
CASSFAAPMRFF	TGTGCCAGCAGCTTTGCAGCCCCTATGCGGTTCTTC	.	TRBV7-2	TRBJ2-1	.
CASSLAGGGDNEQFF	TGTGCCAGCAGCTTAGCGGGGGGCGGGGACAATGAGCAGTTCTTC	.	TRBV7-2	TRBJ2-1	.
CASLGQLGTGELFF	TGTGCCAGCCTCGGGCAACTCGGCACCGGGGAGCTGTTTTTT	.	TRBV28	TRBJ2-2	.
CASSYGTANTEAFF	TGTGCCAGCAGTTACGGGACAGCCAACACTGAAGCTTTCTTT	TRBD1	TRBV6-6	TRBJ1-1	.
CASSSLGASRRLFF	TGTGCCAGCAGCTCCCTCGGCGCTAGTCGGCGCCTGTTCTTC	.	TRBV7-2	TRBJ2-1	.
CASSLWGGTNEQFF	TGTGCCAGCAGTTTATGGGGGGGAACCAATGAGCAGTTCTTC	TRBD2	TRBV27	TRBJ2-1	.
CASSILAGNQPQHF	TGTGCCAGTAGTATCCTGGCCGGAAATCAGCCCCAGCATTTT	.	TRBV19	TRBJ1-5	.
CASSYSTGGVKNIQYF	TGTGCCAGCAGTTACTCGACAGGGGGAGTCAAAAACATTCAGTACTTC	TRBD1	TRBV6-6	TRBJ2-4	once
CASSTLPGQERAGELFF	TGTGCCAGTAGTACATTACCGGGACAGGAGAGGGCCGGGGAGCTGTTTTTT	TRBD1	TRBV19	TRBJ2-2	.
CASSEWRAAAEAFF	TGTGCCAGCAGTGAATGGAGGGCGGCGGCTGAAGCTTTCTTT	.	TRBV6-5	TRBJ1-1	.
CASSHGAGYEQYF	TGCGCCAGCAGCCACGGGGCCGGCTACGAGCAGTACTTC	.	TRBV4-1	TRBJ2-7	.
CASSQETVTGPDTQYF	TGCGCCAGCAGCCAAGAAACCGTGACAGGGCCCGATACGCAGTATTTT	TRBD1	TRBV4-1	TRBJ2-3	.
CASSVTGVSTEAFF	TGTGCCAGCAGCGTAACAGGGGTCAGCACTGAAGCTTTCTTT	TRBD1	TRBV9	TRBJ1-1	few
CASSAGGEKLFF	TGTGCCAGCAGCGCGGGGGGGGAAAAACTGTTTTTT	.	TRBV6-5	TRBJ1-4	.
CASSYSGGDTEAFF	TGTGCCAGCAGTTACTCGGGTGGGGACACTGAAGCTTTCTTT	.	TRBV6-5	TRBJ1-1	.
CASSPGQRNTEAFF	TGTGCCAGTAGTCCGGGACAGAGGAACACTGAAGCTTTCTTT	TRBD1	TRBV19	TRBJ1-1	.